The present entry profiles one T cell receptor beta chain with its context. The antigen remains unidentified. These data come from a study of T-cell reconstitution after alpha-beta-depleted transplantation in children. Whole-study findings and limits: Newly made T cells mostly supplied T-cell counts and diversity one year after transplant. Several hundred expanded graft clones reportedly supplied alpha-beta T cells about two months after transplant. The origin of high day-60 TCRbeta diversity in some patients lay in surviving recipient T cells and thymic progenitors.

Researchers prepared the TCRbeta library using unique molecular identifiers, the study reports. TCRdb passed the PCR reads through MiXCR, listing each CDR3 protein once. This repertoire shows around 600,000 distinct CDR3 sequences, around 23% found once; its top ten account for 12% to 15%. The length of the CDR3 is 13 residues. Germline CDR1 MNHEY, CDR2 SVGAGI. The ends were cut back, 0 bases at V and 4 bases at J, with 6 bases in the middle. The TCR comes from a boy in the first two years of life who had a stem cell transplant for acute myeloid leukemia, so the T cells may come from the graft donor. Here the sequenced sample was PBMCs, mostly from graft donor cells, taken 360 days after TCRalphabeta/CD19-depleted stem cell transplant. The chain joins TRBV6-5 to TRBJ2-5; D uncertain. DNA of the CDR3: TGTGCCAGCAGTTACTCGACCGCAGAGACCCAGTACTTC. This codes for CASSYSTAETQYF.